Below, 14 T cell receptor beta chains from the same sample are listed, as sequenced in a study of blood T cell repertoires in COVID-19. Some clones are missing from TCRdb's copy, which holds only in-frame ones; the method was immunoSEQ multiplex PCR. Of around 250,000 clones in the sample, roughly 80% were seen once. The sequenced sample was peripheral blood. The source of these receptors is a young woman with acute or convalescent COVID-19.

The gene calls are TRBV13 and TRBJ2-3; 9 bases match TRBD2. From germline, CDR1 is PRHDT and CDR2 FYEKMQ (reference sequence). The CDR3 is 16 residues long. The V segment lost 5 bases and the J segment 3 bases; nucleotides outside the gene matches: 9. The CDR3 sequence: CASSHPLAGMTDTQYF. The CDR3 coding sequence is TGTGCCAGCAGCCACCCCCTAGCGGGAATGACAGATACGCAGTATTTT.

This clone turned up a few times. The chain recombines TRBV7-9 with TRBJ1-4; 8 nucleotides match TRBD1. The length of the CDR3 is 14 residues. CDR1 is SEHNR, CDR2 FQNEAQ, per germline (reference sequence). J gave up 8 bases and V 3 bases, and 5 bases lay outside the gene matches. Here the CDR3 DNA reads TGTGCCAGCAGCTTCGGACAGGGAGACGAAAAACTGTTTTTT. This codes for CASSFGQGDEKLFF.

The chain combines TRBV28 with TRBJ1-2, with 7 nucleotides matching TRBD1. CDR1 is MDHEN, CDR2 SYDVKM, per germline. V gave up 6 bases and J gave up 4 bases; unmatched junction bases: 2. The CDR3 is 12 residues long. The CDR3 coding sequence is TGTGCCAGCAGGACAGGGATCTATGGCTACACCTTC. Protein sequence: CASRTGIYGYTF.

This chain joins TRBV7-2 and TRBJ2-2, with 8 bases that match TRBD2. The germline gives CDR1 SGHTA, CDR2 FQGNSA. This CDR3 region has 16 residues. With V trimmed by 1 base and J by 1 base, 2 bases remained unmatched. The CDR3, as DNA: TGTGCCAGCAGCTTAGTAGCGGGGATGAACACCGGGGAGCTGTTTTTT. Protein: CASSLVAGMNTGELFF. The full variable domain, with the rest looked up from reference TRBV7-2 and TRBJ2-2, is GAGVSQSPSNKVTEKGKDVELRCDPISGHTALYWYRQSLGQGLEFLIYFQGNSAPDKSGLPSDRFSAERTGGSVSTLTIQRTQQEDSAVYLCASSLVAGMNTGELFFGEGSRLTVL.

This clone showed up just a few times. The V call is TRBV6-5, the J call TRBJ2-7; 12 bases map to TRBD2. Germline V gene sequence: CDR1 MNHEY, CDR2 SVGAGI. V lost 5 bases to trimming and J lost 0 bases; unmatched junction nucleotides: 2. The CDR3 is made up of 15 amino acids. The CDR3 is CASSQTSGSSYEQYF. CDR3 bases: TGTGCCAGCAGTCAGACTAGCGGGAGCTCCTACGAGCAGTACTTC.

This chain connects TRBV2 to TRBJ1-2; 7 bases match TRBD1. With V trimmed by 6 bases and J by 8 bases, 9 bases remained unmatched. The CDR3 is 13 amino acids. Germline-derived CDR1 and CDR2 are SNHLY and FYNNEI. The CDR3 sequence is CASRAGGSVGYTF. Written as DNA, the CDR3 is TGTGCCAGCAGAGCAGGGGGTTCTGTGGGCTACACCTTC.

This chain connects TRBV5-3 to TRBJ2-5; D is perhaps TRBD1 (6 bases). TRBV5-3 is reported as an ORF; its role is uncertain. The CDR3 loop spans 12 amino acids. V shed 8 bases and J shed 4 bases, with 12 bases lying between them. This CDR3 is CARIGRGETQYF. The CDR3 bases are TGTGCCAGGATCGGCAGGGGAGAGACCCAGTACTTC.

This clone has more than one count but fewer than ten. The CDR3 is CASRGVAGTDGELFF. For the CDR3, the DNA is TGTGCCAGCAGGGGGGTTGCCGGGACAGACGGGGAGCTGTTTTTT. This chain joins TRBV2 and TRBJ2-2, with 7 nucleotides matching TRBD1. The CDR3 runs 15 residues. The germline V gene has CDR1 SNHLY and CDR2 FYNNEI. J gave up 7 bases and V 6 bases, and 11 bases lay outside the gene matches.

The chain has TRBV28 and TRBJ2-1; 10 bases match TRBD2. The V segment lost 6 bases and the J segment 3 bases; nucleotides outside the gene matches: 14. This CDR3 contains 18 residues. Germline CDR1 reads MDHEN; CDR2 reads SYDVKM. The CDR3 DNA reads TGTGCCAGCAGAAGAATGGGACTAGCGAGTCCTGGCTACAATGAGCAGTTCTTC. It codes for CASRRMGLASPGYNEQFF. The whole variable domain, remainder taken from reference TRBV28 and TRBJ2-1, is DVKVTQSSRYLVKRTGEKVFLECVQDMDHENMFWYRQDPGLGLRLIYFSYDVKMKEKGDIPEGYSVSREKKERFSLILESASTNQTSMYLCASRRMGLASPGYNEQFFGPGTRLTVL.

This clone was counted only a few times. Here the CDR3 reads CASIVALVPYF. In DNA form, the CDR3 reads TGTGCCAGCATCGTGGCACTAGTTCCGTACTTC. V and J are TRBV2 and TRBJ2-7; maybe TRBD2 (5 bases). Looked up from germline, CDR1 is SNHLY and CDR2 is FYNNEI. V was trimmed by 7 bases and J by 12 bases, leaving 16 bases between them. The length of the CDR3 is 11 residues.

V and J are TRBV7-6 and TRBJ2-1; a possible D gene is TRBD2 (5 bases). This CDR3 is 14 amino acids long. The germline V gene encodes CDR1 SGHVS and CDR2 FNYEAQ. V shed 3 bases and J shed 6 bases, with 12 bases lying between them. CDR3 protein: CASSLFGIANEQFF. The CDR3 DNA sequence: TGTGCCAGCAGCTTGTTCGGGATCGCCAATGAGCAGTTCTTC.

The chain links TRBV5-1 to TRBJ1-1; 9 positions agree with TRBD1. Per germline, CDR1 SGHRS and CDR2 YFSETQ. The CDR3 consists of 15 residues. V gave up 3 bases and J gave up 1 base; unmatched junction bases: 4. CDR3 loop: CASSSRQGGNTEAFF. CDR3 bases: TGCGCCAGCAGCTCCCGACAGGGGGGGAACACTGAAGCTTTCTTT.

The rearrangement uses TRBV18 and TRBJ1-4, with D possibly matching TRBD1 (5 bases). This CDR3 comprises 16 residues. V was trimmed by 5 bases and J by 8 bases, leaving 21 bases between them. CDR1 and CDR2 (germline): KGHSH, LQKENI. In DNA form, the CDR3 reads TGTGCCAGCTCATCAATGGACCCGACAGTGCCCGAAAAACTGTTTTTT. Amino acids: CASSSMDPTVPEKLFF. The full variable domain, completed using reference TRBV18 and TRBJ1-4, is NAGVMQNPRHLVRRRGQEARLRCSPMKGHSHVYWYRQLPEEGLKFMVYLQKENIIDESGMPKERFSAEFPKEGPSILRIQQVVRGDSAAYFCASSSMDPTVPEKLFFGSGTQLSVL.

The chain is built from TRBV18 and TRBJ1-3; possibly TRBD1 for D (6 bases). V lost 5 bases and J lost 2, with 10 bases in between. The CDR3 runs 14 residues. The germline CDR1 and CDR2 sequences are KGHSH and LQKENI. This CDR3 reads CASSSRQAGNTIYF. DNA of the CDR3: TGTGCCAGCTCATCCAGACAGGCTGGAAACACCATATATTTT.